The 14 T cell receptor beta chains reported below all come from one sample, sequenced in a study of cytomegalovirus exposure and HLA in healthy donors (TCRdb year 2017). The library was built by means of the immunoSEQ multiplex PCR assay. A mixture of 60 forward primers for TCR Vbeta segments and 13 reverse primers for TCR Jbeta segments was used in the multiplex PCR. TCRdb holds this immuneACCESS table with in-frame rearrangements only. Some clones are missing; in checked studies, unresolved V genes explain under half, and the rest has no known cause. The sample table contains 150,000 to 200,000 clones; only one count was recorded for about four fifths of them. Approximately 1.5% of the sample is in the top ten clones. The sequenced sample consisted of PBMCs. The receptors come from a girl aged 5 to 17 in good health and CMV-seropositive.

The J gene is TRBJ2-7, the V gene TRBV28, with 7 bases lining up with TRBD1. Per germline, CDR1 MDHEN and CDR2 SYDVKM. There are 13 residues in the CDR3. After removal of 6 bases from V and 2 bases from J, the junction contained 4 bases not matched to a gene. CDR3 protein: CASRIGTAYEQYF. CDR3 sequence (DNA): TGTGCCAGCAGGATCGGGACAGCCTACGAGCAGTACTTC.

The chain uses TRBV5-1 and TRBJ2-1; perhaps TRBD2 as D (6 bases). Germline CDR1 SGHRS, CDR2 YFSETQ. This CDR3 spans 15 amino acids. V lost 0 bases and J 4 bases, leaving 11 bases between the germline ends. CDR3 in amino acids: CASSLAVAGYNEQFF. In DNA, the CDR3 is TGCGCCAGCAGCTTGGCAGTGGCGGGGTACAATGAGCAGTTCTTC.

CDR3 nucleotides: TGCGCCAGCAGCCAAGCCGGGGGGGGTCAGCCCCAGCATTTT. As protein: CASSQAGGGQPQHF. The chain joins TRBV4-3 to TRBJ1-5; D may be TRBD1 (5 bases). Germline V CDR1 and CDR2: LGHNA, YSLEER. The CDR3 has 14 residues. Trimming took 1 base from V and 6 from J, leaving 10 bases between them.

This sequence joins TRBV5-6 and TRBJ2-1, with D possibly TRBD1 on 6 matching bases. Trimming removed 6 bases at V and 5 bases at J, with 9 bases between. This CDR3 is 12 amino acids long. CDR1 SGHDT and CDR2 YYEEEE come from the germline V gene. The CDR3 DNA sequence: TGTGCCAGCACGGGACATAACAATGAGCAGTTCTTC. This sequence encodes CASTGHNNEQFF.

The chain has TRBV9 and TRBJ2-3; 11 positions agree with TRBD2. J gave up 3 bases and V 2 bases, and 5 bases lay outside the gene matches. The CDR3 has 16 residues. The V gene's germline CDR1 is SGDLS and CDR2 YYNGEE. The CDR3 region is CASSVPSGGPTDTQYF. CDR3 coding DNA: TGTGCCAGCAGCGTCCCTAGCGGGGGGCCGACAGATACGCAGTATTTT.

The chain carries TRBV7-8 and TRBJ2-5; no definite D call. This CDR3 region has 14 residues. The V and J ends lost 1 base and 5 bases respectively, with 11 bases between them. Germline V gene data show CDR1 as SGHVS and CDR2 as FQNEAQ. The CDR3: CASSLGPNGETQYF. The CDR3 nucleotides read TGTGCCAGCAGCTTAGGACCCAACGGGGAGACCCAGTACTTC.

This chain uses TRBV30 with TRBJ2-3; D uncertain. Germline V CDR1 and CDR2: GTSNPN, SVGIG (reference sequence). V lost 5 bases and J lost 1, with 16 bases in between. There are 15 residues in the CDR3. This CDR3 reads CAWDSSFGGTDTQYF. The CDR3 DNA sequence: TGTGCCTGGGATTCTTCTTTCGGAGGCACAGATACGCAGTATTTT.

The gene calls are TRBV6-5 and TRBJ1-5, with 8 nucleotides matching TRBD1. The CDR3 covers 15 residues. Unmatched junction bases numbered 2, after V lost 0 bases and J lost 4 bases. Germline loops: CDR1 MNHEY, CDR2 SVGAGI. CDR3 in amino acids: CASSYSGTGNQPQHF. CDR3 DNA sequence: TGTGCCAGCAGTTACTCGGGGACAGGAAATCAGCCCCAGCATTTT.

This chain joins TRBV19 and TRBJ1-2; D might be TRBD1 (6 bases). This CDR3 region has 14 residues. Germline V CDR1 and CDR2: LNHDA, SQIVND (reference sequence). The V and J ends lost 7 bases and 2 bases respectively, with 14 bases between them. The chain's CDR3 is CASTPGQPNYGYTF. In DNA form, the CDR3 reads TGTGCCAGTACCCCTGGACAGCCAAACTATGGCTACACCTTC.

The chain links TRBV2 to TRBJ1-2; D unclear. Germline CDR1 SNHLY, CDR2 FYNNEI. This CDR3 region has 14 residues. V gave up 6 bases and J gave up 6 bases, with 17 bases separating them. The CDR3 sequence is CASRREALSNGYTF. CDR3 bases: TGTGCCAGCAGAAGGGAGGCGCTGTCCAATGGCTACACCTTC.

The gene calls are TRBV18 and TRBJ2-2; D might be TRBD1 (5 bases). Germline V lookup: CDR1 KGHSH, CDR2 LQKENI. The CDR3 is made up of 15 amino acids. V lost 0 bases and J lost 6, with 11 bases in between. CDR3 loop: CASSPPGAQAGELFF. The CDR3 bases are TGTGCCAGCTCACCACCAGGGGCGCAGGCCGGGGAGCTGTTTTTT.

V usage is TRBV5-1 and J usage is TRBJ2-1; 13 bases agree with TRBD2. This CDR3 is 17 amino acids long. CDR1 and CDR2 from the germline V gene are SGHRS and YFSETQ. Unmatched junction bases numbered 5, after V lost 0 bases and J lost 5 bases. CDR3 protein: CASSLAKLAGGNNEQFF. The CDR3 DNA sequence: TGCGCCAGCAGCTTGGCCAAACTAGCGGGGGGGAACAATGAGCAGTTCTTC.

This clone was counted a few times. The chain recombines TRBV5-4 with TRBJ2-1; TRBD1 matches at 7 bases. Germline V gives CDR1 SGHNT, CDR2 YYREEE (reference sequence). The length of the CDR3 is 15 residues. Germline trimming cut 5 bases from V and 0 bases from J; bases unmatched to any gene: 5. This CDR3 is CASSSDRSSYNEQFF. CDR3 in DNA: TGTGCCAGCAGTTCGGACAGGAGCTCCTACAATGAGCAGTTCTTC.

This chain connects TRBV5-4 to TRBJ2-7; D is possibly TRBD2 (5 bases). The CDR3 spans 12 residues. The V and J ends lost 3 bases and 2 bases respectively, with 6 bases between them. The V gene's germline CDR1 is SGHNT and CDR2 YYREEE (reference sequence). The CDR3 spells CASSSGAYEQYF. CDR3 DNA sequence: TGTGCCAGCAGCTCCGGGGCCTACGAGCAGTACTTC.